This TCR beta chain was sequenced in a study of vaccination and CD4 T cells after COVID-19. This CDR3 is built from 20 residues. V was clipped by 4 bases and J by 2 bases; unmatched bases: 20. From germline, CDR1 is ENHRY and CDR2 SYGVKD. Concerning this clonotype: The target antigen is unknown.

Cultured CD4+ T-cell DNA underwent Oncomine TCR Beta short-read sequencing. One entry per CDR3 protein results from TCRdb running MiXCR on the PCR reads. This table holds more than 10,000 distinct CDR3 sequences, over 40% found once. This sample's treatment: approximately nine-day PBMC culture with coronavirus spike peptide pools or control peptides (ViraFEST assay). This sequence joins TRBV10-3 and TRBJ2-7; TRBD1 agrees at 10 bases. Sequenced material: CD4+ T cells from blood, cultured in vitro. The TCR comes from a human donor who had recovered from COVID-19. The CDR3 loop reads CAISGPISTGGSSYAYEQYF. The CDR3 region has the DNA TGTGCCATCAGTGGCCCCATTTCGACAGGGGGCAGTTCCTACGCCTACGAGCAGTACTTC.